The clone carrying this TCR beta chain is judged medium-sized. V lost 3 bases and J 4 bases, leaving 10 bases between the germline ends. The germline V gene encodes CDR1 MNHNS and CDR2 SASEGT. The CDR3 runs to 13 residues. This entry belongs to a study of long-term antiretroviral therapy in people with HIV. Version v3.0 of the immunoSEQ assay was performed at survey level. The method was immunoSEQ multiplex PCR; TCRdb's version includes in-frame clones alone and lacks a portion of them. The sample lists over 25,000 clones, approximately 90% occurring once. This receptor was identified in a man in his forties or fifties with HIV. Sequenced material: unsorted PBMCs, taken 3.2 years before starting antiretroviral therapy. The V gene is TRBV6-1, the J gene TRBJ2-7; D is unresolved. The CDR3 sequence: CASSDTARYEQYF. In nucleotides, the CDR3 is TGTGCCAGCAGTGACACGGCCAGATACGAGCAGTACTTC.